The 27 T cell receptor beta chains listed next were all sequenced from one sample in a study of CD8+ T cells in alopecia areata. After isolation, RNA underwent reverse transcription to generate cDNA as the sequencing template. Measured with immunoSEQ multiplex PCR; TCRdb has only the in-frame clones, and not every one. The sample includes about 150,000 clones, roughly 50% of them seen just once. The sequencing here drew on CD4+ T cells sorted from blood, taken at week 0. The receptors come from a human donor with alopecia areata.

V usage is TRBV30 and J usage is TRBJ2-7, with D hard to call. The germline CDR1 and CDR2 sequences are GTSNPN and SVGIG (reference sequence). The CDR3 contains 14 residues. The V gene lost 2 bases and the J gene lost 5 bases, with 16 bases spanning the gap. The CDR3 sequence is CAWSTRVPTHEQYF. The CDR3 DNA reads as TGTGCCTGGAGTACAAGAGTCCCAACCCACGAGCAGTACTTC.

This chain links TRBV20-1 with TRBJ2-5; D is unresolved. Looked up from germline, CDR1 is DFQATT and CDR2 is SNEGSKA (reference sequence). V was pared by 0 bases and J by 4 bases, with 3 bases between. The CDR3 extends over 11 amino acids. CDR3 region: CSARERETQYF. In nucleotides, the CDR3 is TGCAGTGCTAGAGAAAGAGAGACCCAGTACTTC.

This clone was seen a handful of times. V and J are TRBV27 and TRBJ2-4; D tentatively fits TRBD1 or TRBD2 (5 bases each). CDR1 and CDR2 (germline): MNHEY, SMNVEV (reference sequence). The CDR3 has 13 residues. With 6 bases removed from V and 8 bases from J, the gap between germline ends came to 14 bases. In nucleotides, the CDR3 is TGTGCCAGCAGGGGGGTAAATTCGGACATTCAGTACTTC. Translated, it gives CASRGVNSDIQYF.

V gene TRBV4-3 combines with J gene TRBJ1-2, with a possible D match to TRBD1 (5 bases). The CDR3 consists of 16 residues. Germline V gene sequence: CDR1 LGHNA, CDR2 YSLEER. V lost 0 bases and J lost 4, with 15 bases in between. Here the CDR3 DNA reads TGCGCCAGCAGCCAAGACAGGCAGGGCCTATCCTATGGCTACACCTTC. This translates into CASSQDRQGLSYGYTF.

The J gene is TRBJ1-6, the V gene TRBV30, with D hard to call. This CDR3 contains 12 residues. Germline V gene data show CDR1 as GTSNPN and CDR2 as SVGIG (reference sequence). V was trimmed by 1 base and J by 8 bases, leaving 6 bases between them. The CDR3 DNA reads TGTGCCTGGAGTGGTGTACATTCACCCCTCCACTTT. The encoded protein is CAWSGVHSPLHF.

This clone was counted a few times. The chain carries TRBV5-1 and TRBJ2-1; 8 bases line up with TRBD1. Per germline, CDR1 SGHRS and CDR2 YFSETQ. The V segment lost 3 bases and the J segment 2 bases; nucleotides outside the gene matches: 4. The CDR3 runs 15 residues. The CDR3 protein is CASSWGDRTYNEQFF. As DNA, the CDR3 is TGCGCCAGCAGCTGGGGGGACAGGACCTACAATGAGCAGTTCTTC.

The chain joins TRBV9 to TRBJ1-5; D remains ambiguous. Germline CDR1 and CDR2: SGDLS and YYNGEE. V was clipped by 0 bases and J by 3 bases, with 7 bases between them. This CDR3 has 14 residues. Here the CDR3 DNA reads TGTGCCAGCAGCGTAGGGCAGGTCAATCAGCCCCAGCATTTT. It encodes CASSVGQVNQPQHF.

This clone was counted once. The rearrangement joins TRBV29-1 to TRBJ2-2; tentative D call: TRBD1 (5 bases). In germline, CDR1 is SQVTM, CDR2 ANQGSEA. V was cut by 7 bases and J by 6 bases, with 21 bases left in between. The CDR3 sequence is 15 residues long. The CDR3 spells CSAQGWTQSSGELFF. The CDR3 coding sequence is TGCAGCGCCCAAGGTTGGACACAGAGTTCCGGGGAGCTGTTTTTT.

This chain links TRBV9 with TRBJ2-1; 8 positions match TRBD2. The germline V gene encodes CDR1 SGDLS and CDR2 YYNGEE. The CDR3 is 17 residues long. V trimming: 0 bases; J trimming: 8 bases; junction bases outside the gene matches: 13. This chain's CDR3 is CASSVATGRGGTDEQFF. CDR3 bases: TGTGCCAGCAGCGTAGCTACGGGGCGCGGGGGGACGGATGAGCAGTTCTTC.

The chain uses TRBV6-5 and TRBJ2-7; D might be TRBD2 (7 bases). The CDR3 has 13 amino acids. The ends were cut back, 7 bases at V and 6 bases at J, with 16 bases in the middle. The germline gives CDR1 MNHEY, CDR2 SVGAGI. The CDR3, as DNA: TGTGCCAGCACCCCTCTGGGAGGGGGCGAGCAGTACTTC. Protein sequence: CASTPLGGGEQYF.

This clone has a handful of counts. CDR3 bases: TGTGCCAGCCAAACAGGTTTTAAGCAGTACTTC. Its translation is CASQTGFKQYF. The rearrangement links TRBV7-2 to TRBJ2-7; possible D gene TRBD1, 5 bases. The V and J ends lost 8 bases and 8 bases respectively, with 13 bases between them. From germline, CDR1 is SGHTA and CDR2 FQGNSA. This CDR3 is 11 amino acids long. Filled out from reference TRBV7-2 and TRBJ2-7, the complete variable domain reads GAGVSQSPSNKVTEKGKDVELRCDPISGHTALYWYRQSLGQGLEFLIYFQGNSAPDKSGLPSDRFSAERTGGSVSTLTIQRTQQEDSAVYLCASQTGFKQYFGPGTRLTVT.

This clone has ten or more counts. The J gene is TRBJ2-7, the V gene TRBV6-5; 10 positions match TRBD2. The V gene's germline CDR1 is MNHEY and CDR2 SVGAGI. The CDR3 consists of 14 residues. V shed 6 bases, J shed 5 bases, and the junction held 7 bases outside the gene matches. CDR3 coding DNA: TGTGCCAGCAGCAGCGGGGGGGTGAATAACGAGCAGTACTTC. Its protein is CASSSGGVNNEQYF.

This rearrangement joins TRBV27 to TRBJ2-7; possibly TRBD2 for D (5 bases). CDR3 size: 12 residues. Germline V gives CDR1 MNHEY, CDR2 SMNVEV (reference sequence). V was pared by 2 bases and J by 5 bases, with 7 bases between. The CDR3 DNA reads as TGTGCCAGCAGTTTAGCGGGTAACGAGCAGTACTTC. Protein: CASSLAGNEQYF.

This chain joins TRBV4-2 and TRBJ1-4; D is unclear. V was cut by 8 bases and J by 0 bases, with 16 bases left in between. This CDR3 is 16 amino acids long. Germline lookup yields CDR1 LGHNA and CDR2 YNFKEQ. The CDR3 here is CASAPRRSPTNEKLFF. The CDR3 nucleotides read TGTGCCAGCGCACCACGTAGATCCCCAACTAATGAAAAACTGTTTTTT.

The chain links TRBV5-6 to TRBJ2-5; TRBD2 aligns across 8 bases. This CDR3 is built from 16 residues. Germline values: CDR1 SGHDT, CDR2 YYEEEE. The J segment lost 1 base and the V segment lost 0 bases, leaving 5 bases of the junction unmatched. The chain's CDR3 is CASSLGIAGTQETQYF. In DNA form, the CDR3 reads TGTGCCAGCAGCTTGGGAATAGCGGGAACCCAAGAGACCCAGTACTTC. The variable domain in full, completed from reference TRBV5-6 and TRBJ2-5, reads DAGVTQSPTHLIKTRGQQVTLRCSPKSGHDTVSWYQQALGQGPQFIFQYYEEEERQRGNFPDRFSGHQFPNYSSELNVNALLLGDSALYLCASSLGIAGTQETQYFGPGTRLLVL.

Only one count was recorded for this clone. The chain employs TRBV4-1 and TRBJ2-7; 7 bases are shared with TRBD2. V was pared by 1 base and J by 4 bases, with 7 bases of the junction left unmatched. Germline CDR1 reads MGHRA; CDR2 reads YSYEKL. The CDR3 is 15 residues long. The chain's CDR3 is CASSQGMGGTYEQYF. The DNA for the CDR3 is TGCGCCAGCAGCCAAGGAATGGGAGGGACGTACGAGCAGTACTTC.

This clone turned up a few times. This chain links TRBV29-1 with TRBJ2-1; 12 nucleotides agree with TRBD2. The CDR3 extends over 15 amino acids. Looked up from germline, CDR1 is SQVTM and CDR2 is ANQGSEA. V lost 7 bases, J lost 9 bases, and 13 bases stayed unmatched. CDR3 nucleotides: TGCAGCGGGACCCTCACTAGCGGGGGGAGGAGTGAGCAGTTCTTC. Translation gives CSGTLTSGGRSEQFF.

This clone has just a few counts. The chain joins TRBV7-2 to TRBJ1-2; D gene unclear. The V gene's germline CDR1 is SGHTA and CDR2 FQGNSA. V gave up 5 bases and J gave up 4 bases, with 11 bases separating them. This CDR3 region has 13 residues. CDR3 nucleotide sequence: TGTGCCAGCAGCCACGTCCAAGGCTATGGCTACACCTTC. It translates to CASSHVQGYGYTF.

This clone was recorded a few times. The rearrangement links TRBV29-1 to TRBJ2-3, with unresolved D. CDR1 and CDR2 (germline): SQVTM, ANQGSEA. Trimming left V 3 bases short and J 2 bases short, with 6 bases between. This CDR3 contains 12 residues. CDR3 nucleotide sequence: TGCAGCGTTGATGAAAACACAGATACGCAGTATTTT. This sequence encodes CSVDENTDTQYF.

The chain recombines TRBV6-5 with TRBJ1-2; 8 positions match TRBD1. Trimming took 11 bases from V and 9 from J; bases not matched to a gene: 11. CDR3 length: 12 residues. Germline CDR1 is MNHEY and CDR2 is SVGAGI. The CDR3: CACLTGESRYTF. The CDR3 bases are TGTGCCTGCCTGACAGGGGAGAGTCGCTACACCTTC.

The chain combines TRBV10-3 with TRBJ2-5, with D possibly matching TRBD1 (5 bases). The V and J ends lost 3 bases and 5 bases respectively, with 7 bases between them. This CDR3 is 12 amino acids long. The germline V gene has CDR1 ENHRY and CDR2 SYGVKD. CDR3 sequence reads: CAISDRVETQYF. The CDR3 DNA reads as TGTGCCATCAGTGACAGGGTGGAGACCCAGTACTTC.

The chain combines TRBV4-3 with TRBJ2-1, with TRBD2 as a possible D gene (6 bases). Germline CDR1 LGHNA, CDR2 YSLEER. V was cut by 0 bases and J by 9 bases, with 6 bases left in between. The CDR3 extends over 12 amino acids. CDR3 nucleotide sequence: TGCGCCAGCAGCCAAGAGGGAGGTGAGCAGTTCTTC. Protein sequence: CASSQEGGEQFF.

The rearrangement links TRBV9 to TRBJ1-2; tentatively, D is TRBD1 (5 bases). V lost 4 bases and J 8 bases, leaving 15 bases between the germline ends. This CDR3 has 13 amino acids. CDR1 and CDR2 (germline): SGDLS, YYNGEE. The CDR3 DNA sequence: TGTGCCAGCAGCCGGGACTTTGGCTACGGCTACACCTTC. It yields the protein CASSRDFGYGYTF. Combining the CDR3 with reference TRBV9 and TRBJ1-2 gives the whole variable domain DSGVTQTPKHLITATGQRVTLRCSPRSGDLSVYWYQQSLDQGLQFLIQYYNGEERAKGNILERFSAQQFPDLHSELNLSSLELGDSALYFCASSRDFGYGYTFGSGTRLTVV.

The CDR3 nucleotides are TGTGCCAGGGCCCCGGGGAGGGAGCAGTACTTC. Protein sequence: CARAPGREQYF. The V and J genes are TRBV21-1 and TRBJ2-7; the D segment call TRBD2 is taken from the table without a DNA check. TRBV21-1 is annotated as a pseudogene. CDR3 size: 11 residues.

In this sample, this clone is medium-sized. The genes are TRBV5-1 and TRBJ1-1, with 7 bases lining up with TRBD1. Trimming removed 4 bases from V and 7 bases from J; junction bases left unmatched: 4. The CDR3 extends over 12 amino acids. The germline CDR1 and CDR2 sequences are SGHRS and YFSETQ. Here the CDR3 reads CASSPGQHEAFF. CDR3 bases: TGCGCCAGCAGCCCGGGACAGCATGAAGCTTTCTTT.

This clone turned up a few times. The V call is TRBV29-1, the J call TRBJ2-7; D call uncertain. The CDR3 runs 12 residues. Germline lookup yields CDR1 SQVTM and CDR2 ANQGSEA. V gave up 4 bases and J gave up 5 bases, with 12 bases separating them. CDR3 DNA sequence: TGCAGCGTTGGGCCTAGGATGAACGAGCAGTACTTC. Translating gives CSVGPRMNEQYF.

This clone was counted only a few times. The rearrangement joins TRBV29-1 to TRBJ2-6; 7 nucleotides align to TRBD1. Germline CDR1 is SQVTM and CDR2 is ANQGSEA. The CDR3 length is 16 residues. V was clipped by 6 bases and J by 0 bases; unmatched bases: 8. DNA of the CDR3: TGCAGCGTAACGGGACAGTCGAGCTCTGGGGCCAACGTCCTGACTTTC. Protein sequence: CSVTGQSSSGANVLTF. The whole variable domain, remainder taken from reference TRBV29-1 and TRBJ2-6, is SAVISQKPSRDICQRGTSLTIQCQVDSQVTMMFWYRQQPGQSLTLIATANQGSEATYESGFVIDKFPISRPNLTFSTLTVSNMSPEDSSIYLCSVTGQSSSGANVLTFGAGSRLTVL.